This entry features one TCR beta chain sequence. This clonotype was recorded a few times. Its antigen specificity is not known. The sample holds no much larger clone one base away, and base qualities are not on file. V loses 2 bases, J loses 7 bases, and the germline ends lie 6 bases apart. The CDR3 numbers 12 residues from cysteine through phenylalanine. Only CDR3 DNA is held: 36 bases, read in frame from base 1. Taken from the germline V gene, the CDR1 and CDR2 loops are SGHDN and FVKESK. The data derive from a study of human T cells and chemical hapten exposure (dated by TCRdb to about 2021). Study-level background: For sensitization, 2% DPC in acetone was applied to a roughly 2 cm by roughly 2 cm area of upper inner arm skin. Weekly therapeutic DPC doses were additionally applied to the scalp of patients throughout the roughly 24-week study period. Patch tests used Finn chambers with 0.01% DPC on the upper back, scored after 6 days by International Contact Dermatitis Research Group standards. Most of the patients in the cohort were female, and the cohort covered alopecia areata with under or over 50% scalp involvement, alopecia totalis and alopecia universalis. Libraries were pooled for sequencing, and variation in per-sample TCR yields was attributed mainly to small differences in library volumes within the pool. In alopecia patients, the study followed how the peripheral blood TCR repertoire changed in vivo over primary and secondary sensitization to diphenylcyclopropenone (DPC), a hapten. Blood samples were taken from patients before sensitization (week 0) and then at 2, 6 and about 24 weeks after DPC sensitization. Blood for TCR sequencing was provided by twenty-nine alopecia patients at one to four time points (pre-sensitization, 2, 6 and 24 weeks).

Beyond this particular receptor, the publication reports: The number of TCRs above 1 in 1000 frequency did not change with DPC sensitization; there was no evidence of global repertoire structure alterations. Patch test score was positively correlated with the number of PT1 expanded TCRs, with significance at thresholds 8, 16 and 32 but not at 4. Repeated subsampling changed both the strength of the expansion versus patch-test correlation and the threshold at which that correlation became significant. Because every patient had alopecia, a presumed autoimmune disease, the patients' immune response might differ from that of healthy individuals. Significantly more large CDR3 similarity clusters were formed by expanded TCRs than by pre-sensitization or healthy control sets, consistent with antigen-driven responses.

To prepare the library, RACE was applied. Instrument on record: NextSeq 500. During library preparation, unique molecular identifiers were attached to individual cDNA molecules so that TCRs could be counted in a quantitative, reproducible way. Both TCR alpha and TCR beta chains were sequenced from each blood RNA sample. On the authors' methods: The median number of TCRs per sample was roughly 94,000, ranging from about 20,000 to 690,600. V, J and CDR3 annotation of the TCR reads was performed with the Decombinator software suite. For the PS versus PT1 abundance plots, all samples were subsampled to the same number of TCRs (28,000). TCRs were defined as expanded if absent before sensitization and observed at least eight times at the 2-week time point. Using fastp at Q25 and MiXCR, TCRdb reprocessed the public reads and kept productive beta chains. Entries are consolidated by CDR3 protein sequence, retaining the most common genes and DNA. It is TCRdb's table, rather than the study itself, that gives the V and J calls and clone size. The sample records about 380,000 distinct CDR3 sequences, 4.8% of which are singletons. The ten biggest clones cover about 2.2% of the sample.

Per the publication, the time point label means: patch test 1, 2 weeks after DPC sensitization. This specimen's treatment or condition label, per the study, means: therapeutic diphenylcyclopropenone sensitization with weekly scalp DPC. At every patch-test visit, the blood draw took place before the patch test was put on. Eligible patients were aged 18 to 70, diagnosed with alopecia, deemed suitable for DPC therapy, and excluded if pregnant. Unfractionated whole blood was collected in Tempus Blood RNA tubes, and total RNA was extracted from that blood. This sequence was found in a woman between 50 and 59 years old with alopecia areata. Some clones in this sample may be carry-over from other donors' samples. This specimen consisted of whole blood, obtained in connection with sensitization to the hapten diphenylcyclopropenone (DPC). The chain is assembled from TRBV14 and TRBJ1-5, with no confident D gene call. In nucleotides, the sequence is TGTGCCAGCAGCCAATCGGGGCAGCCCCAGCATTTT. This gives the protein CASSQSGQPQHF.